This TCR beta chain was captured by sequencing in a study of T-cell memory formation after mild COVID-19. TCRdb used MiXCR to reprocess the 5' RACE reads, holding one entry per CDR3 protein. The profile covers hundreds of thousands of distinct CDR3 sequences, with approximately 20% appearing a single time and around 12% taken by the ten largest. CDR1 SGHDN and CDR2 FVKESK come from the germline V gene. V gave up 0 bases and J gave up 0 bases, with 12 bases separating them. The length of the CDR3 is 16 residues. Sequencing used PBMCs or a T cell subset sorted from them (not recorded which). The chain links TRBV14 to TRBJ2-7, with D perhaps matching TRBD1 (5 bases). This clonotype was sampled from an adult woman who had mild COVID-19 (a few samples of this study predate the infection). Cell type and time point are not known. CDR3 DNA: TGTGCCAGCAGCCAAGATAGGGGATTAAGCTCCTACGAGCAGTACTTC. It yields the protein CASSQDRGLSSYEQYF.